This T cell receptor (beta chain) was identified during a study of blood T cell repertoires in COVID-19. Whole-study context: Sites across the United States, Italy and Spain contributed samples from acute and convalescent COVID-19. PBMCs, B-cell-depleted T cells, or T cells provided the cDNA or gDNA that made up the material.

The CDR3 has 16 residues. V shed 4 bases and J 8 bases; nucleotides not matched to a gene: 9. The V gene's germline CDR1 is MNHEY and CDR2 SVGAGI. Clones were sequenced by immunoSEQ multiplex PCR, and TCRdb holds only the in-frame ones, with some missing. The data contain 110,000 or so clones, over 75% of them singletons. The receptor was isolated from a man aged 50 to 60 with acute or convalescent COVID-19. The chain carries TRBV6-5 and TRBJ2-1; 12 bases map to TRBD2. What was sequenced was peripheral blood. The CDR3 nucleotides read TGTGCCAGCAGTTTACTAACTAGCGGGGGGAGAGATGAGCAGTTCTTC. Encoded protein: CASSLLTSGGRDEQFF.